This T cell receptor (beta chain) is from a study of blood T cell repertoires in COVID-19. The CDR3 consists of 14 residues. V lost 1 base to trimming and J lost 7 bases, with 13 bases between them. From germline, CDR1 is SGHAT and CDR2 FQNNGV. Sequencing was performed with immunoSEQ multiplex PCR; in TCRdb, only in-frame clones are kept and a portion is missing. The sample records roughly 300,000 clones, 85% to 90% being singletons. Donors of Cohort 3 who recovered were those that had two negative PCRs, clearance, or symptom resolution. The sequenced sample was PBMCs or T cells enriched from blood (not recorded which). The receptor's source is a man younger than 40 who had recovered from COVID-19. J is TRBJ1-1 and V is TRBV11-2; possibly TRBD1 for D (5 bases). The CDR3 DNA sequence: TGTGCCAGCAGCTTAGGAAGAGGGGAGGGTGAAGCTTTCTTT. Its protein is CASSLGRGEGEAFF.